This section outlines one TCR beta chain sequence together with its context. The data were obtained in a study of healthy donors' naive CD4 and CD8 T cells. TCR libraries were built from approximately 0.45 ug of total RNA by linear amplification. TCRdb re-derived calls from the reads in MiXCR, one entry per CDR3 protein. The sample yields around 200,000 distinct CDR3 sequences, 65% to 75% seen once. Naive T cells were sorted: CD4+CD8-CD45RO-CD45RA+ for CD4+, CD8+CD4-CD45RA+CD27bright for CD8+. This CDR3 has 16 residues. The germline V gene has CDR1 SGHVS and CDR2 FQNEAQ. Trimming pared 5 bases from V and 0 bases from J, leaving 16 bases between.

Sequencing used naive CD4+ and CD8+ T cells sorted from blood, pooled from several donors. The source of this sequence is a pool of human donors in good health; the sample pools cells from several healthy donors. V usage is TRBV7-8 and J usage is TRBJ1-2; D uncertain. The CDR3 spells CASSISSAEPNYGYTF. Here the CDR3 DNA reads TGTGCCAGCAGCATAAGCTCAGCTGAACCTAACTATGGCTACACCTTC.